These 16 T cell receptor beta chains came from one sample sequenced in a study of shared clonotypes between healthy human individuals. The repertoire was sequenced with immunoSEQ multiplex PCR; TCRdb's copy has only in-frame clones and lacks some. Of approximately 2.5 million clones in the sample, about 92% were seen once. The material sequenced was naive CD4+ T cells sorted from blood. Subset described: CD45RA+ positively selected. These receptors were collected from a young man in good health.

Concerning this clone itself: In the same sample, other DNA sequences code for this CDR3. The chain uses TRBV4-1 and TRBJ2-7; 8 bases map to TRBD2. The germline CDR1 and CDR2 sequences are MGHRA and YSYEKL. V dropped 0 bases and J dropped 3; count of bases not matched to a gene: 16. The CDR3 has 19 residues. CDR3 coding DNA: TGCGCCAGCAGCCAAGATGGGTCGCTAAGCGGGGGTTTCTTCTACGAGCAGTACTTC. It encodes CASSQDGSLSGGFFYEQYF.

The chain joins TRBV18 to TRBJ2-7; D gene unclear. The germline V and J ends were trimmed by 3 bases and 2 bases, with 8 bases remaining between them. The V gene's germline CDR1 is KGHSH and CDR2 LQKENI. The CDR3 has 13 amino acids. The chain's CDR3 is CASSPDMPYEQYF. In DNA, the CDR3 is TGTGCCAGCTCACCCGACATGCCCTACGAGCAGTACTTC.

This chain joins TRBV6-1 and TRBJ2-7; 7 bases agree with TRBD2. Losses at the gene ends were 0 bases for V and 1 base for J; bases not matched to a gene: 6. Germline CDR1 reads MNHNS; CDR2 reads SASEGT. This CDR3 comprises 16 residues. This CDR3 is CASSEAAGARSYEQYF. As DNA, the CDR3 is TGTGCCAGCAGTGAAGCCGCGGGAGCTCGGTCCTACGAGCAGTACTTC.

The rearrangement links TRBV4-3 to TRBJ2-3, with D tentatively TRBD1 (5 bases). The germline V and J ends were trimmed by 1 base and 2 bases, with 16 bases remaining between them. CDR3 length equals 17 residues. The germline V gene has CDR1 LGHNA and CDR2 YSLEER. The CDR3: CASSQGGSREHTDTQYF. The CDR3 DNA sequence: TGCGCCAGCAGCCAAGGGGGCTCTAGGGAACACACAGATACGCAGTATTTT.

This chain uses TRBV18 with TRBJ1-6; no firm D call. CDR3 size: 16 residues. Germline values: CDR1 KGHSH, CDR2 LQKENI. Trimming removed 0 bases at V and 1 base at J, with 7 bases between. CDR3 bases: TGTGCCAGCTCACCACCCGGCGGGTCCTATAATTCACCCCTCCACTTT. Translating gives CASSPPGGSYNSPLHF.

This chain connects TRBV7-9 to TRBJ2-1; TRBD2 aligns across 8 bases. With 1 base clipped from V and 4 bases from J, the junction kept 6 bases outside the gene matches. Germline V gene data show CDR1 as SEHNR and CDR2 as FQNEAQ (reference sequence). There are 16 residues in the CDR3. CDR3 in DNA: TGTGCCAGCAGCTTAGGAGCGGGGGTTGATTACAATGAGCAGTTCTTC. Amino acids: CASSLGAGVDYNEQFF.

This sequence joins TRBV28 and TRBJ2-3; weak D call: TRBD2 (6 bases). The CDR3 has 16 residues. The V and J ends lost 2 bases and 3 bases respectively, with 15 bases between them. Germline-derived CDR1 and CDR2 are MDHEN and SYDVKM. The CDR3 sequence: CASSLGRRGATDTQYF. As DNA, the CDR3 is TGTGCCAGCAGTTTAGGTAGGAGGGGCGCGACAGATACGCAGTATTTT.

V gene TRBV28 combines with J gene TRBJ1-6; D may be TRBD1 (5 bases). This CDR3 has 18 residues. V was clipped by 4 bases and J by 9 bases, with 25 bases between them. The germline V gene encodes CDR1 MDHEN and CDR2 SYDVKM. The CDR3 coding sequence is TGTGCCAGCAGTTCAGCGAGGGGAGGGTATGCAGAGGCTTCACCCCTCCACTTT. It encodes CASSSARGGYAEASPLHF.

Regarding this clone: The sample holds other DNA sequences that translate to the same CDR3. V and J are TRBV9 and TRBJ1-4; D remains unclear. V lost 0 bases and J 1 base, leaving 4 bases between the germline ends. This CDR3 contains 14 residues. The germline CDR1 and CDR2 sequences are SGDLS and YYNGEE. CDR3 sequence (DNA): TGTGCCAGCAGCGTAGAAGGAACTAATGAAAAACTGTTTTTT. This sequence encodes CASSVEGTNEKLFF.

The chain joins TRBV7-8 to TRBJ2-7, with D perhaps TRBD2 (6 bases). Between the trimmed V and J ends, which lost 5 bases and 7 bases, there was a span of 15 bases. The CDR3 is 13 amino acids. The germline CDR1 and CDR2 sequences are SGHVS and FQNEAQ. In nucleotides, the CDR3 is TGTGCCAGCAGCGCGGGACGGGCCGGGGAGCAGTACTTC. This sequence encodes CASSAGRAGEQYF.

The J gene is TRBJ2-1, the V gene TRBV10-3; possible D gene TRBD2, 7 bases. The CDR3 is made up of 16 amino acids. Trimming took off 4 bases at V and 4 bases at J, with 17 bases between the two ends. The germline V gene encodes CDR1 ENHRY and CDR2 SYGVKD. The CDR3 DNA reads TGTGCCATCAGTGGAGGGGGGGGCCTCAAGTACAATGAGCAGTTCTTC. It translates to CAISGGGGLKYNEQFF.

The rearrangement joins TRBV6-6 to TRBJ1-5, with a possible D match to TRBD1 (5 bases). The germline V and J ends were trimmed by 7 bases and 2 bases, with 15 bases remaining between them. The CDR3 totals 15 residues. CDR1 MNHNY and CDR2 SVGAGI come from the germline V gene (reference sequence). CDR3: CASTPLGAGNQPQHF. CDR3 nucleotides: TGTGCCAGCACCCCTCTAGGGGCAGGCAATCAGCCCCAGCATTTT.

This sequence joins TRBV28 and TRBJ1-2, with unresolved D. The CDR3 totals 12 residues. Trimming cost V 5 bases and J 7 bases, with 11 bases left between them. Germline loops: CDR1 MDHEN, CDR2 SYDVKM. The DNA of the CDR3 is TGTGCCAGCAGTCCCCCCGGTCTTGGCTACACCTTC. Translated: CASSPPGLGYTF.

In its sample, this clone was seen a few times. The gene calls are TRBV7-9 and TRBJ1-1; 7 bases are shared with TRBD1. This CDR3 spans 15 amino acids. Germline trimming cut 7 bases from V and 4 bases from J; bases unmatched to any gene: 12. The germline V gene encodes CDR1 SEHNR and CDR2 FQNEAQ (reference sequence). The CDR3 loop reads CASTNYPQGGTEAFF. The DNA for the CDR3 is TGTGCCAGCACTAACTATCCCCAGGGGGGCACTGAAGCTTTCTTT.

J is TRBJ1-1 and V is TRBV7-2, with D unclear. The V gene's germline CDR1 is SGHTA and CDR2 FQGNSA. This CDR3 contains 12 residues. V dropped 4 bases and J dropped 10 bases, with 13 bases sitting between them. Here the CDR3 DNA reads TGTGCCAGCAGCTCCTCAACGGTTGGAGCTTTCTTT. Protein: CASSSSTVGAFF.

The rearrangement joins TRBV7-9 to TRBJ2-3; 7 bases line up with TRBD2. Germline CDR1 is SEHNR and CDR2 is FQNEAQ (reference sequence). This CDR3 comprises 16 residues. V lost 5 bases to trimming and J lost 2 bases; unmatched junction nucleotides: 10. The CDR3 spells CASSQGGRGTTDTQYF. CDR3 coding DNA: TGTGCCAGCAGCCAAGGCGGGAGAGGCACCACAGATACGCAGTATTTT.